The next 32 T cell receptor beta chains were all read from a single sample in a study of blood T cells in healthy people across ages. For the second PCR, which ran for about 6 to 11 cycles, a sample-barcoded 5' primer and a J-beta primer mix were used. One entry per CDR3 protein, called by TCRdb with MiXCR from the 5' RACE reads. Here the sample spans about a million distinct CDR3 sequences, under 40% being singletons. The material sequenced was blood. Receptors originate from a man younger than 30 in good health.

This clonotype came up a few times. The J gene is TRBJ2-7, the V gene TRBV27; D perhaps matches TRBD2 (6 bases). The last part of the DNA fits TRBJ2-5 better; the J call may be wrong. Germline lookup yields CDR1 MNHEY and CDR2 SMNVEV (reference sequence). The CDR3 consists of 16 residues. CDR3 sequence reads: CASTPLSAGSLGTQYF. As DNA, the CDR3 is TGTGCCAGCACCCCACTTTCCGCGGGGAGTTTGGGGACCCAGTACTTC.

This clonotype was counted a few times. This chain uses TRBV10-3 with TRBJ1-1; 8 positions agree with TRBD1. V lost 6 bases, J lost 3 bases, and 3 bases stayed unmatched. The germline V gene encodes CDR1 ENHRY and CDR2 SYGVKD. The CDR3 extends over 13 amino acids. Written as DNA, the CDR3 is TGTGCCATCAGACAGGGGGAGGACACTGAAGCTTTCTTT. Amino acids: CAIRQGEDTEAFF.

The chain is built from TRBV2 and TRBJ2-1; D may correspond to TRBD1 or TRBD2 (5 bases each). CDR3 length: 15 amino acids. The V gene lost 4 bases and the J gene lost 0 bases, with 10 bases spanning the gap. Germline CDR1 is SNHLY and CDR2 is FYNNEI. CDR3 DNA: TGTGCCAGCAGTGTCGAGGGGCCCTCCTACAATGAGCAGTTCTTC. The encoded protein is CASSVEGPSYNEQFF.

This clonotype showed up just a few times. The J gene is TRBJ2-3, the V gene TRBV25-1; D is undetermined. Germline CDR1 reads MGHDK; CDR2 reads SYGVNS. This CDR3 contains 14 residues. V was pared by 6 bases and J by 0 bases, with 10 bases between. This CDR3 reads CASSPYGSTDTQYF. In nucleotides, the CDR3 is TGTGCCAGCAGCCCCTACGGGAGCACAGATACGCAGTATTTT.

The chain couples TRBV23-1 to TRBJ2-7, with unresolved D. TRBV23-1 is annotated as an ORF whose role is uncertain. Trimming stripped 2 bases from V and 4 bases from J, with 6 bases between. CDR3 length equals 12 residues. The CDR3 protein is CASSQEMYEQYF. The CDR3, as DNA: TGCGCCAGCAGTCAAGAAATGTACGAGCAGTACTTC.

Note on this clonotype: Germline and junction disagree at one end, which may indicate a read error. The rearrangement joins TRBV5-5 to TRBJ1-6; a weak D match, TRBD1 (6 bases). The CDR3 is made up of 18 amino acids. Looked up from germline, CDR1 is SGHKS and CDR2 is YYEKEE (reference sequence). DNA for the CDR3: TGTGCCAGCAGCAGACTCTTGACAGGAAGATTTTGGAATTCACCCCCCCACTTT. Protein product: CASSRLLTGRFWNSPPHF.

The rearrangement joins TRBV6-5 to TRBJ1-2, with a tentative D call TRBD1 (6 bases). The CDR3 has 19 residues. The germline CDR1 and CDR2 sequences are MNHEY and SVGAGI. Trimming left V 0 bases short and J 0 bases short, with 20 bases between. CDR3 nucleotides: TGTGCCAGCAGTTACTCGAGGAACAGGGCCCACATCTCTAACTATGGCTACACCTTC. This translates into CASSYSRNRAHISNYGYTF.

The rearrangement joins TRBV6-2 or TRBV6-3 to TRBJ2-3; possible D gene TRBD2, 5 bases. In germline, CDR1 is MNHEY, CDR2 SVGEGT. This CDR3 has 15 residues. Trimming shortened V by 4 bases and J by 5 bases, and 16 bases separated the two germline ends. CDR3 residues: CASSSDLKLGDTQYF. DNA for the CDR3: TGTGCCAGCAGTTCGGACCTCAAACTAGGAGATACGCAGTATTTT.

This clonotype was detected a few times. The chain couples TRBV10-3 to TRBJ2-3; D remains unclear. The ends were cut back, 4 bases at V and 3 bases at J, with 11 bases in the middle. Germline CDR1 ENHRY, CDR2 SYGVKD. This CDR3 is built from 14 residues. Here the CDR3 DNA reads TGTGCCATCAGTGGCCGAGGTAATACAGATACGCAGTATTTT. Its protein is CAISGRGNTDTQYF.

CDR3 residues: CASSTSSYEQYF. CDR3 bases: TGTGCCAGCAGTACTAGCTCCTACGAGCAGTACTTC. This chain uses TRBV6-5 with TRBJ2-7, with D possibly being TRBD2 (5 bases). V shed 5 bases and J shed 0 bases, with 5 bases lying between them. The CDR3 spans 12 residues. CDR1 and CDR2 from the germline V gene are MNHEY and SVGAGI.

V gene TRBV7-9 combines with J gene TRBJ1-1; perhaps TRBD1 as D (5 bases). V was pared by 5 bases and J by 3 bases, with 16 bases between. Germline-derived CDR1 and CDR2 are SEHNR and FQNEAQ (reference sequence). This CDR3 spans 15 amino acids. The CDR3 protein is CASSPLGAGDTEAFF. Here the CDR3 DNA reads TGTGCCAGCAGCCCACTCGGGGCTGGTGACACTGAAGCTTTCTTT. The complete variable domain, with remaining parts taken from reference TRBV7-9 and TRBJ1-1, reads DTGVSQNPRHKITKRGQNVTFRCDPISEHNRLYWYRQTLGQGPEFLTYFQNEAQLEKSRLLSDRFSAERPKGSFSTLEIQRTEQGDSAMYLCASSPLGAGDTEAFFGQGTRLTVV.

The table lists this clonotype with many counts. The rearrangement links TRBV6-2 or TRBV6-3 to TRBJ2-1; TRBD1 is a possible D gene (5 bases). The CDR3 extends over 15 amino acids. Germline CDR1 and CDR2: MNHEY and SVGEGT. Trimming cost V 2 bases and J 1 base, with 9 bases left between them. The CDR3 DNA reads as TGTGCCAGCAGTTACGGCAGGGCTTCCTACAATGAGCAGTTCTTC. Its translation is CASSYGRASYNEQFF.

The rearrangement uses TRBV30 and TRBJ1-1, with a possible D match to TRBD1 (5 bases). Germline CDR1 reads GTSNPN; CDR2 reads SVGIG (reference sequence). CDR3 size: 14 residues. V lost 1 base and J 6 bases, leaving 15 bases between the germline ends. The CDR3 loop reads CAWSGRGAMAEAFF. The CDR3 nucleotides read TGTGCCTGGAGTGGAAGGGGCGCAATGGCTGAAGCTTTCTTT.

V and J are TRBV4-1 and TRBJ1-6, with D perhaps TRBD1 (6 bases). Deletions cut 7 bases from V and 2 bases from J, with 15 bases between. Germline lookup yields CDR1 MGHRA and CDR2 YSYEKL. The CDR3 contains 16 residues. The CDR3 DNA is TGCGCCAGCACCCAGGGGACGAACCCCTATAATTCACCCCTCCACTTT. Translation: CASTQGTNPYNSPLHF.

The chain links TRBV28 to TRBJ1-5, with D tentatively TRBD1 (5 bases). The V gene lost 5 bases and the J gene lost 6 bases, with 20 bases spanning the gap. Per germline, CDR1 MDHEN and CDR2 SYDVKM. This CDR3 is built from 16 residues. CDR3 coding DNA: TGTGCCAGCAGTCCTCTAGTGGGGCGCGTTGTTCAGCCCCAGCATTTT. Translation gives CASSPLVGRVVQPQHF.

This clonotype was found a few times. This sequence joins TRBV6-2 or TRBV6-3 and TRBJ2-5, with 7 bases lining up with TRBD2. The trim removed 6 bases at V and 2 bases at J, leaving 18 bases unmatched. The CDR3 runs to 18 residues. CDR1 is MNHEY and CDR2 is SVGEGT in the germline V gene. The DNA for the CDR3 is TGTGCCAGCAGCCTTTCCCCGCACCTGGGAGCGGGGCAAGAGACCCAGTACTTC. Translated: CASSLSPHLGAGQETQYF.

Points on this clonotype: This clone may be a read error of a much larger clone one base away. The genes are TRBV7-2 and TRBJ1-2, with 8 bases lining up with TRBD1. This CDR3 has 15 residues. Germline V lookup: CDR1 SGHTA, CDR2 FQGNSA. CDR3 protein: CASSFGQGLDYGYNF. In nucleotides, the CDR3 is TGTGCCAGCAGCTTTGGACAGGGCCTAGACTATGGCTACAACTTC.

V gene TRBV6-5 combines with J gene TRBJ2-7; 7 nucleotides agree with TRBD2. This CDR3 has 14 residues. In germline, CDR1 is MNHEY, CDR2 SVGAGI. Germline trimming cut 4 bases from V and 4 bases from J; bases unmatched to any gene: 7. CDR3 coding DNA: TGTGCCAGCAGTTCTACCGGGACTATTTACGAGCAGTACTTC. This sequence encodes CASSSTGTIYEQYF.

CDR3 DNA sequence: TGCGCCAGCAGCTTAAGCATCGGAATCGAAAAACTGTTTTTT. This translates into CASSLSIGIEKLFF. The chain carries TRBV5-1 and TRBJ1-4; D gene unclear. The CDR3 has 14 amino acids. Between the trimmed V and J ends, which lost 2 bases and 8 bases, there was a span of 13 bases. The germline gives CDR1 SGHRS, CDR2 YFSETQ.

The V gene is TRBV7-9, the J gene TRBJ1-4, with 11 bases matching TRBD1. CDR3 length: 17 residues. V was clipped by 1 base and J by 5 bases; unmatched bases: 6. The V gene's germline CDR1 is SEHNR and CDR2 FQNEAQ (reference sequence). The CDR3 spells CASSLGTGGPQNEKLFF. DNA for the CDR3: TGTGCCAGCAGCTTAGGGACAGGGGGCCCTCAGAATGAAAAACTGTTTTTT.

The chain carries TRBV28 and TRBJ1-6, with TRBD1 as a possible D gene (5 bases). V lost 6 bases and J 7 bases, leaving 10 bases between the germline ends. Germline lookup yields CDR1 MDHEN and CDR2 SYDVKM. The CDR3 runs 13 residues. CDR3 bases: TGTGCCAGCAGGACAGCAGGAAATTCACCCCTCCACTTT. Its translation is CASRTAGNSPLHF.

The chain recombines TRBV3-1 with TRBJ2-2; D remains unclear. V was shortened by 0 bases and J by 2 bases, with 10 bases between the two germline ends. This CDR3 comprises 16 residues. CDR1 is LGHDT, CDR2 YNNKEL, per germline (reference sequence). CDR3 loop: CASSQERIRNTGELFF. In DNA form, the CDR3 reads TGTGCCAGCAGCCAAGAAAGGATCAGAAACACCGGGGAGCTGTTTTTT.

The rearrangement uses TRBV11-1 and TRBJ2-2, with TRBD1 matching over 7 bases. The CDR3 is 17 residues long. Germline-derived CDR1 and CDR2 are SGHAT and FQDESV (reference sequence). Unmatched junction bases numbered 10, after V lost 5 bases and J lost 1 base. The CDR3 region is CASSPDWGQKNTGELFF. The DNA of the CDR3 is TGTGCCAGCAGCCCAGACTGGGGACAGAAGAACACCGGGGAGCTGTTTTTT.

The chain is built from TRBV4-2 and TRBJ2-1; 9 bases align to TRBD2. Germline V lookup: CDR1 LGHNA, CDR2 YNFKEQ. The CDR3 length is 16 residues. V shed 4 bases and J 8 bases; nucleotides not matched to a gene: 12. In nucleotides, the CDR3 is TGTGCCAGCAGCCCCCTCCTAGCGGGGATGGGGGATGAGCAGTTCTTC. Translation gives CASSPLLAGMGDEQFF.

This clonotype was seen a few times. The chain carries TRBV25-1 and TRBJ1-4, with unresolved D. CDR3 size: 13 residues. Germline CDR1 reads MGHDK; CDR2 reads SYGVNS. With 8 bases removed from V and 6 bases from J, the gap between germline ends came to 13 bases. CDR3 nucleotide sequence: TGTGCCAGCCGCAAAGACGGGGATGAAAAACTGTTTTTT. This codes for CASRKDGDEKLFF.

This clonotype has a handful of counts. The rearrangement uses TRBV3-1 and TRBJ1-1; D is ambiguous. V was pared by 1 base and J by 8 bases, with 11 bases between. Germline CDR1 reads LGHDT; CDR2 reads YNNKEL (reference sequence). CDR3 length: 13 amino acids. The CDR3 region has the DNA TGTGCCAGCAGCCAAGGGTCTTCACCCGAAGCTTTCTTT. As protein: CASSQGSSPEAFF.

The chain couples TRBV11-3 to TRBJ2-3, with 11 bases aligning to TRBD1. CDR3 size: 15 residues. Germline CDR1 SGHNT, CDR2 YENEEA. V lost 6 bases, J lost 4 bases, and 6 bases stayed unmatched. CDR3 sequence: CASSFGQGAADTQYF. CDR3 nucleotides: TGTGCCAGCAGTTTTGGACAGGGGGCCGCAGATACGCAGTATTTT.

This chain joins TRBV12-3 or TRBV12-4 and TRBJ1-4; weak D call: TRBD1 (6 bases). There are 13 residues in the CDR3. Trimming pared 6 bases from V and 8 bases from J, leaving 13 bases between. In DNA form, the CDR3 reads TGTGCCAGCAGGTACAGGGTGCGCGAAAAACTGTTTTTT. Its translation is CASRYRVREKLFF.

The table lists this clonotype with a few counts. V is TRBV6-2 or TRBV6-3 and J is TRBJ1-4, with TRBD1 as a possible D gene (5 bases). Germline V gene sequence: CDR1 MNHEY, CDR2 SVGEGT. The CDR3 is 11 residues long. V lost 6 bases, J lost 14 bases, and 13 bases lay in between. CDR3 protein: CASSWGADLFF. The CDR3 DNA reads TGTGCCAGCAGCTGGGGCGCAGATCTGTTTTTT.

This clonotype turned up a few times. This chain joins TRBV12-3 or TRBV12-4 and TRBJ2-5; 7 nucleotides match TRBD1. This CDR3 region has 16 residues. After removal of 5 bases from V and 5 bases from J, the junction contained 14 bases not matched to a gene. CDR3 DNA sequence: TGTGCCAGCAGTCCAGGGACAGCGGAATTCATCGAGACCCAGTACTTC. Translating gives CASSPGTAEFIETQYF.

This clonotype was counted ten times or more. In DNA form, the CDR3 reads TGCAGCGCCGGTCTAGTCTACAATGAGCAGTTCTTC. Its protein product is CSAGLVYNEQFF. The chain has TRBV29-1 and TRBJ2-1, with D hard to call. The CDR3 extends over 12 amino acids. V gave up 7 bases and J gave up 3 bases, with 10 bases separating them. Germline CDR1 is SQVTM and CDR2 is ANQGSEA.

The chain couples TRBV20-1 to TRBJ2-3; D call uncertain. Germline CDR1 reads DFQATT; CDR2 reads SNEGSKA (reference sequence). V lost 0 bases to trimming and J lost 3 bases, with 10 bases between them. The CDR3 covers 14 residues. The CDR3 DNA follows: TGCAGTGCTAGAGATGCGGCGATAACAGATACGCAGTATTTT. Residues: CSARDAAITDTQYF.